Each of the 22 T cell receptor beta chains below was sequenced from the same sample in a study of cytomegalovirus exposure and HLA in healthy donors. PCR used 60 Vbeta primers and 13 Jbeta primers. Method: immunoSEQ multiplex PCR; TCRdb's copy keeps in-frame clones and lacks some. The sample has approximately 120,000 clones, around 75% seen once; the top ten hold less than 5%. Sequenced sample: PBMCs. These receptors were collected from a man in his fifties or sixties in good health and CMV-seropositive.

The CDR3 DNA reads TGTGCCAGCAGCGGATGGTCGGGGGGCTATGAAAAACTGTTTTTT. Protein sequence: CASSGWSGGYEKLFF. The chain has TRBV7-9 and TRBJ1-4; perhaps TRBD1 as D (6 bases). This CDR3 has 15 residues. V was shortened by 5 bases and J by 6 bases, with 16 bases between the two germline ends. Germline CDR1 and CDR2: SEHNR and FQNEAQ (reference sequence).

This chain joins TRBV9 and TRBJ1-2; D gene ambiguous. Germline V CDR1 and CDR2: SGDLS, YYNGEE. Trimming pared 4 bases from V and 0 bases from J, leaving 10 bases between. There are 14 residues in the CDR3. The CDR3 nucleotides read TGTGCCAGCAGCCCACAGCCGACTAACTATGGCTACACCTTC. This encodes CASSPQPTNYGYTF.

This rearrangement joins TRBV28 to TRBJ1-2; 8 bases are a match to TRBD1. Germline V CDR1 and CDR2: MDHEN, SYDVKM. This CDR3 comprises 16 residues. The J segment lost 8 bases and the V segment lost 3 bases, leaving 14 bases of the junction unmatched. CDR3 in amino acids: CASSLSSVGTGNGYTF. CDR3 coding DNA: TGTGCCAGCAGTTTGTCCTCCGTTGGGACAGGCAACGGCTACACCTTC.

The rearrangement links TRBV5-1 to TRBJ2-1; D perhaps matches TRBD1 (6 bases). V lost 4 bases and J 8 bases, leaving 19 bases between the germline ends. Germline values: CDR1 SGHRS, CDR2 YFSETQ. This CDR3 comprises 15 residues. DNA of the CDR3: TGCGCCAGCAGCATCGGACGTTTAGGGGGTGATGAGCAGTTCTTC. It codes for CASSIGRLGGDEQFF.

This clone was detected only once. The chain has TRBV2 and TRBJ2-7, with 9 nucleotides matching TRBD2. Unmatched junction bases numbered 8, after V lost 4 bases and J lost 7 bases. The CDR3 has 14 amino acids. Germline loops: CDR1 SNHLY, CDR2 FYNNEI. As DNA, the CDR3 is TGTGCCAGCAGTGGACTAGCGGTCGAGGGGGAGCAGTACTTC. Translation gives CASSGLAVEGEQYF.

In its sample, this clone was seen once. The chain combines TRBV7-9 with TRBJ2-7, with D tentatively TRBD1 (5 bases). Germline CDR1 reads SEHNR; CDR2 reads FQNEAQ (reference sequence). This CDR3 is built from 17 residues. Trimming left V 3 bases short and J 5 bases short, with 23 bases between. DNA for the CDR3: TGTGCCAGCAGCTTGGGTAGGGGTTTCGGCAGGGCGGACGAGCAGTACTTC. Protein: CASSLGRGFGRADEQYF. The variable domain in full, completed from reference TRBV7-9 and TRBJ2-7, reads DTGVSQNPRHKITKRGQNVTFRCDPISEHNRLYWYRQTLGQGPEFLTYFQNEAQLEKSRLLSDRFSAERPKGSFSTLEIQRTEQGDSAMYLCASSLGRGFGRADEQYFGPGTRLTVT.

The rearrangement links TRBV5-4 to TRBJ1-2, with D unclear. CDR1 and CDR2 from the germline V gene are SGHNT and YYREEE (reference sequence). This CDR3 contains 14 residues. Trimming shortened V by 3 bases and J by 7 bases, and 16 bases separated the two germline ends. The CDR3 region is CASSSDFGESGYTF. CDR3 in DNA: TGTGCCAGCAGCTCAGACTTCGGGGAGAGTGGCTACACCTTC.

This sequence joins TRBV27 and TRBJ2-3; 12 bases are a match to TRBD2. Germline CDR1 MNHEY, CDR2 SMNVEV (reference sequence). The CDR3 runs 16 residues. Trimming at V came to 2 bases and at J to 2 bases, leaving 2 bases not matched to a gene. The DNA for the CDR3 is TGTGCCAGCAGTTTAGGGACTAGCGGGCCCACAGATACGCAGTATTTT. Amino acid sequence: CASSLGTSGPTDTQYF.

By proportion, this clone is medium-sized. The CDR3 here is CASSAGGDLRGYTF. The CDR3 coding sequence is TGTGCCAGCAGCGCCGGGGGGGACCTTAGGGGCTACACCTTC. The rearrangement uses TRBV7-9 and TRBJ1-2, with TRBD1 as a possible D gene (5 bases). The V end lost 5 bases, the J end lost 8 bases, and 18 bases lay between the germline ends. Germline values: CDR1 SEHNR, CDR2 FQNEAQ (reference sequence). The CDR3 loop spans 14 amino acids.

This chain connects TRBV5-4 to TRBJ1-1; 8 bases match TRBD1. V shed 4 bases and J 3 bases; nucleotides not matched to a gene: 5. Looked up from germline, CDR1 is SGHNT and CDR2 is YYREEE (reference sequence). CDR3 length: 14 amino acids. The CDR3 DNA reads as TGTGCCAGCAGCAGGGGACAGGCTGACACTGAAGCTTTCTTT. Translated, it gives CASSRGQADTEAFF.

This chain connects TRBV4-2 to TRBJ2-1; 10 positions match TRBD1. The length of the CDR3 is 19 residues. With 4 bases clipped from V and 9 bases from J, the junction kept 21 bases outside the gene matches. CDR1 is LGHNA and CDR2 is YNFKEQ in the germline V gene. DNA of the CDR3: TGTGCCAGCAGCCTACTCCTTCAATCCGGGACAGGGGTTGGCGGTGAGCAGTTCTTC. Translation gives CASSLLLQSGTGVGGEQFF.

CDR3 sequence: CASSQGQGTETQYF. The CDR3 region has the DNA TGCGCCAGCAGCCAGGGACAGGGGACTGAGACCCAGTACTTC. J is TRBJ2-5 and V is TRBV5-1; TRBD1 aligns across 10 bases. Germline-derived CDR1 and CDR2 are SGHRS and YFSETQ. This CDR3 spans 14 amino acids. V trimming: 4 bases; J trimming: 5 bases; junction bases outside the gene matches: 5.

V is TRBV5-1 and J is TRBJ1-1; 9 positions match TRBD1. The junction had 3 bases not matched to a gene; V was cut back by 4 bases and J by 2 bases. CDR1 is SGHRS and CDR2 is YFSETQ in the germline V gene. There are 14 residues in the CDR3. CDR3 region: CASSRDRANTEAFF. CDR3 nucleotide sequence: TGCGCCAGCAGCCGGGACAGGGCTAACACTGAAGCTTTCTTT. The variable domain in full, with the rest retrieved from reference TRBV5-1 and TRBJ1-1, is KAGVTQTPRYLIKTRGQQVTLSCSPISGHRSVSWYQQTPGQGLQFLFEYFSETQRNKGNFPGRFSGRQFSNSRSEMNVSTLELGDSALYLCASSRDRANTEAFFGQGTRLTVV.

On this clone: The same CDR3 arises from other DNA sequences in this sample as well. Written as DNA, the CDR3 is TGTGCCAGTAGTATAGGGCAGGGGAACACTGAAGCTTTCTTT. Translated: CASSIGQGNTEAFF. This chain connects TRBV19 to TRBJ1-1, with a weak D call TRBD1 (5 bases). Germline V CDR1 and CDR2: LNHDA, SQIVND (reference sequence). Trimming took 1 base from V and 1 from J, leaving 7 bases between them. The CDR3 has 14 amino acids.

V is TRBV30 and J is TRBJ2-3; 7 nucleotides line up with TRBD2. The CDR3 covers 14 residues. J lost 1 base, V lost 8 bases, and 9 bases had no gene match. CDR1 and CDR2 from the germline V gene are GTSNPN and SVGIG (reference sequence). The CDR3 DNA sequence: TGTGCCCATCACGGCGGGGGAGGCACAGATACGCAGTATTTT. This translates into CAHHGGGGTDTQYF.

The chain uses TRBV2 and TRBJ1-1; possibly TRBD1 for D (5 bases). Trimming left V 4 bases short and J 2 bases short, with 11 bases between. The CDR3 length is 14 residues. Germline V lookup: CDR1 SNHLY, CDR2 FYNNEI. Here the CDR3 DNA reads TGTGCCAGCAGTGCAGGGATAGGAAACACTGAAGCTTTCTTT. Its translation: CASSAGIGNTEAFF.

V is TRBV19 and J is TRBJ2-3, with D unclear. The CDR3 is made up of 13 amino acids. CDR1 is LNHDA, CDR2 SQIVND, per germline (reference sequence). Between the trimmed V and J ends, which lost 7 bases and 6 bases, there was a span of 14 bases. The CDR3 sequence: CASMKILADTQYF. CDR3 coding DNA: TGTGCCAGTATGAAAATTCTCGCGGATACGCAGTATTTT.

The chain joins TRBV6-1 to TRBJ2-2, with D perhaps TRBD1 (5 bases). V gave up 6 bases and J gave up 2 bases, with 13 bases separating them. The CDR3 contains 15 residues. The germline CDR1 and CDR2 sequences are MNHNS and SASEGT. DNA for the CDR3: TGTGCCAGCAGCAGGGAACTATTAAACACCGGGGAGCTGTTTTTT. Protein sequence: CASSRELLNTGELFF.

CDR3 in amino acids: CASSGEGRRKLFF. CDR3 in DNA: TGTGCCAGCTCGGGCGAGGGTCGAAGAAAACTGTTTTTT. The gene calls are TRBV28 and TRBJ1-4; D not resolved. V lost 8 bases and J lost 10, with 17 bases in between. This CDR3 spans 13 amino acids. The germline gives CDR1 MDHEN, CDR2 SYDVKM.

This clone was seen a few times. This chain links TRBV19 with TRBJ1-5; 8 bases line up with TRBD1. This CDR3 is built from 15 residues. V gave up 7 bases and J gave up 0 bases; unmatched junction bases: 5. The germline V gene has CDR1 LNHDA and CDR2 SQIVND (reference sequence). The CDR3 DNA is TGTGCCAGTAACGGACAGGGCGGTAGCAATCAGCCCCAGCATTTT. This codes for CASNGQGGSNQPQHF. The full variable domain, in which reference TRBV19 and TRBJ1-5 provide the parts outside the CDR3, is DGGITQSPKYLFRKEGQNVTLSCEQNLNHDAMYWYRQDPGQGLRLIYYSQIVNDFQKGDIAEGYSVSREKKESFPLTVTSAQKNPTAFYLCASNGQGGSNQPQHFGDGTRLSIL.

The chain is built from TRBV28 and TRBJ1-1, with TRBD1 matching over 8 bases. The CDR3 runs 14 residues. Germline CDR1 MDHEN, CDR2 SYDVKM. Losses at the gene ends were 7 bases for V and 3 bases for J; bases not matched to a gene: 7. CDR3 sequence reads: CASTTPGGDTEAFF. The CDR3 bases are TGTGCCAGCACAACTCCAGGGGGCGACACTGAAGCTTTCTTT.

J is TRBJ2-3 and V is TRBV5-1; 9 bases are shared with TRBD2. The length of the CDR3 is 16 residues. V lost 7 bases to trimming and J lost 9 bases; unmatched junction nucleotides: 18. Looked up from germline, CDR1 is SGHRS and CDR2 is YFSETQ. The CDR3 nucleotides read TGCGCCAGCTCCCAAAGGGGTAGCGGGGGCCGAGAGACGCAGTATTTT. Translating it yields CASSQRGSGGRETQYF.